This TCR beta chain was sequenced for a study of early T cells in non-severe SARS-CoV-2 infection. Turning to the study itself: It was bulk RNA from unsorted whole blood that was sequenced, and the chains were unpaired. Broader study findings: Anti-spike CD8 specificities were favored by VDJdb matching, whose results missed private and CD4 specificities.

This clonotype was counted many times. Its antigen is still unknown. Attachment of unique molecular identifiers to individual cDNA molecules was performed. TCRdb redid the calling of the 5' RACE reads with MiXCR, one entry per CDR3 protein. The sample has 85,000 to 100,000 distinct CDR3 sequences; roughly 13% are singletons. Per germline, CDR1 MGHRA and CDR2 YSYEKL. The CDR3 runs 13 residues. V was shortened by 2 bases and J by 2 bases, with 6 bases between the two germline ends. The chain combines TRBV4-1 with TRBJ1-2; TRBD1 is a possible D gene (5 bases). The sequenced sample consisted of whole blood. This clonotype was obtained from an adult who was a healthcare worker with PCR-confirmed SARS-CoV-2 infection or an uninfected control (not recorded which). The CDR3 here is CASSQPGNYGYTF. DNA of the CDR3: TGCGCCAGCAGCCAACCAGGGAACTATGGCTACACCTTC.